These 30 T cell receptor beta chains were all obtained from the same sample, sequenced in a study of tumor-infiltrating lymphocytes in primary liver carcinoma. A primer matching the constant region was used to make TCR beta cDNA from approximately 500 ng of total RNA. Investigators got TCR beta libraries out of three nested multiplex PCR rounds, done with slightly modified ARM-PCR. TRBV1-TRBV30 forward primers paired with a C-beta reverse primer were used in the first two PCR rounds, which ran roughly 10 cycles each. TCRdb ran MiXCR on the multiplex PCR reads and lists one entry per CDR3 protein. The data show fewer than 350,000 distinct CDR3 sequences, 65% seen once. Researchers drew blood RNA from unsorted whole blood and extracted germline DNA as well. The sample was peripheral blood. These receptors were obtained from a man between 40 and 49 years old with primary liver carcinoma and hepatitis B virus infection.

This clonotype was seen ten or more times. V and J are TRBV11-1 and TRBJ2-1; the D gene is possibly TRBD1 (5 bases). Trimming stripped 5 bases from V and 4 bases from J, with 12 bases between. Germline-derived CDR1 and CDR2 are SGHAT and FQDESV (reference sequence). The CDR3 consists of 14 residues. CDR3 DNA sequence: TGTGCCAGCAGCAGAACGACAGAATACAATGAGCAGTTCTTC. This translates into CASSRTTEYNEQFF.

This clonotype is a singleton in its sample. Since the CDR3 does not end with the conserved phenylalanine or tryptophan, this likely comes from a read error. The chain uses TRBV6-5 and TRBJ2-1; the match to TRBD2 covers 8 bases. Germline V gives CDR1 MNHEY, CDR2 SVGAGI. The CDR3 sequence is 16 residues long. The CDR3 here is CGSSYTAGVDYNEQFL. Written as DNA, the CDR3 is TGTGGCAGCAGTTATACAGCGGGGGTAGACTACAATGAGCAGTTCCTC.

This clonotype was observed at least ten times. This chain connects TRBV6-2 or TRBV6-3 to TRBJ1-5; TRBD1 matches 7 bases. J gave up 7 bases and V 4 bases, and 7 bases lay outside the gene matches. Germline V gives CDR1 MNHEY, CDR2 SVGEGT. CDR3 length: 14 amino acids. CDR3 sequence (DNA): TGTGCCAGCAGTTCACAGGGGCGCGTGCAGCCCCAGCATTTT. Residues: CASSSQGRVQPQHF.

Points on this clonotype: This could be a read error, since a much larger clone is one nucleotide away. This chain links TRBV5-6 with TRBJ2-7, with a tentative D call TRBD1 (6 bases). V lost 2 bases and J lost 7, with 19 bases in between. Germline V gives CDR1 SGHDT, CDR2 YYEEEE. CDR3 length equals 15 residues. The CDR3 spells CASSFQVQGSQEQYF. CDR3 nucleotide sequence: TGTGCCAGCAGCTTTCAAGTACAGGGTTCCCAAGAGCAGTACTTC.

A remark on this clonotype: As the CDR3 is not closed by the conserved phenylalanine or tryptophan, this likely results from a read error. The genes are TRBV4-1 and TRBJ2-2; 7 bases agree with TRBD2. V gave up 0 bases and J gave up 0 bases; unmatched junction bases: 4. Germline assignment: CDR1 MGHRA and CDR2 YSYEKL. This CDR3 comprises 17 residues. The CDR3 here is CASSQDRAGANTGELFY. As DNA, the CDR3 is TGCGCCAGCAGCCAAGATCGGGCGGGGGCGAACACCGGGGAGCTGTTTTAT.

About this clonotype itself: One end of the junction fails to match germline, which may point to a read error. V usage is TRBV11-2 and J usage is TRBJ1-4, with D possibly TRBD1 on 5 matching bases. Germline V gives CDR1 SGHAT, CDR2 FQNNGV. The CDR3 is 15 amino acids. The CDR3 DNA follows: TGTGCCAGCAGCTCCCAGGGTGGAGCTAATGAAGAACTGTTTTTT. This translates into CASSSQGGANEELFF.

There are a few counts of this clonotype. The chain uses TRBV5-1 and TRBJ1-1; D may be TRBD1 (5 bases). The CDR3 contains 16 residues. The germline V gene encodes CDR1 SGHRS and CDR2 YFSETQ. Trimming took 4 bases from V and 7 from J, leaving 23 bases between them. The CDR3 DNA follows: TGCGCCAGCAGCGGAAGACAAATTGGGACGGGTAATGAAGCTTTCTTT. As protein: CASSGRQIGTGNEAFF.

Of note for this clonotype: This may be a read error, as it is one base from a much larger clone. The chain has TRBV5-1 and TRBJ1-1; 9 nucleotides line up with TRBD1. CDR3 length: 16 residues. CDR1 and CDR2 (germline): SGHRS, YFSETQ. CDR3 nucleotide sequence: TGCGTCAGCAGCATCGGGACAGGGTTGTCGAACACTGAAGCTTTCTTT. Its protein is CVSSIGTGLSNTEAFF.

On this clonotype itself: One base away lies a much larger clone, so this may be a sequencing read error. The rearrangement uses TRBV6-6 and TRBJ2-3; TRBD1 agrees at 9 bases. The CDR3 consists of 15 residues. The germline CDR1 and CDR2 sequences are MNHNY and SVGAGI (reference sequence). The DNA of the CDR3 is TGTACCAGCAGCCCTGGACAGGGGCGGACAGATACGCAGTATTTT. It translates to CTSSPGQGRTDTQYF.

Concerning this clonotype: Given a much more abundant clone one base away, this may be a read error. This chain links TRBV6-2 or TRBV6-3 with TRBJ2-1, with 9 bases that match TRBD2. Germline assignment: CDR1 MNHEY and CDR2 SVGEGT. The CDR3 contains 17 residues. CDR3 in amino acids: CASRRPPTSGLYNEQLF. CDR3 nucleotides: TGTGCCAGCAGACGCCCCCCCACTAGCGGGTTGTACAATGAGCAGCTCTTC.

The CDR3 DNA sequence: TGCGCCAGCAGCATGACAGGGTCCTTTGGGGCCAACGTCCTGACTTTC. This sequence encodes CASSMTGSFGANVLTF. V usage is TRBV5-1 and J usage is TRBJ2-6, with 7 bases fitting TRBD1. CDR1 SGHRS and CDR2 YFSETQ come from the germline V gene. This CDR3 is 16 amino acids long. The V gene end was trimmed by 4 bases and the J gene end by 3 bases; junction bases not matched to a gene: 7.

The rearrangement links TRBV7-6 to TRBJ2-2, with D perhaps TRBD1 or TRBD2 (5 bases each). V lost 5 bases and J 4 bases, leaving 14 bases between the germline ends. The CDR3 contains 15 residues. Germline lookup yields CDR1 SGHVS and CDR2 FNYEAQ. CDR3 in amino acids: CASSPGTPGTGELFF. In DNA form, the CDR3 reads TGTGCCAGCAGCCCTGGGACCCCGGGCACCGGGGAGCTGTTTTTT.

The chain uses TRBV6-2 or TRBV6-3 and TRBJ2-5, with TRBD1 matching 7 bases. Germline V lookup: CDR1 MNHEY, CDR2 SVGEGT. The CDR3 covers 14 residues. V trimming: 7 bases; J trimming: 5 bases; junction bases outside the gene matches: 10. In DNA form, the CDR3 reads TGTGCCAGCACCCGACAGGGATCGGACGAGACCCAGTACTTC. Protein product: CASTRQGSDETQYF.

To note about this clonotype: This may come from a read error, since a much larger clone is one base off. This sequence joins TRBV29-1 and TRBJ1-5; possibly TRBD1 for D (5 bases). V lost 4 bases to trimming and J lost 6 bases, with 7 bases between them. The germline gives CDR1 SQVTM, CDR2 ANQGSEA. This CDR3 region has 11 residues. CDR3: CSVGGGQPQHF. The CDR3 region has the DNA TGCAGCGTTGGGGGGGGTCAGCCCCAGCATTTT.

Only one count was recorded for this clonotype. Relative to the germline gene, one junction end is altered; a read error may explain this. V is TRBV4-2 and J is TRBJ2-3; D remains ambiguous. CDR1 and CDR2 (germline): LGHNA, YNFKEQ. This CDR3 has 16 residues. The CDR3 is CASGQEWPIGTDTQYF. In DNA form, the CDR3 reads TGTGCCAGCGGCCAAGAGTGGCCCATTGGAACAGATACGCAGTATTTT.

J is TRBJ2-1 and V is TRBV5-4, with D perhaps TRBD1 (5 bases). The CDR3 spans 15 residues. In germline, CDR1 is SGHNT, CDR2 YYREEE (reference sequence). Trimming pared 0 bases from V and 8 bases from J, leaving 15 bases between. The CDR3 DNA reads TGTGCCAGCAGCTTGGTAGGGGTGTCTAAGGATGAGCAGTTCTTC. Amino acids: CASSLVGVSKDEQFF. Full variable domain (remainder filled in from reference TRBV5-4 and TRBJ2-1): ETGVTQSPTHLIKTRGQQVTLRCSSQSGHNTVSWYQQALGQGPQFIFQYYREEENGRGNFPPRFSGLQFPNYSSELNVNALELDDSALYLCASSLVGVSKDEQFFGPGTRLTVL.

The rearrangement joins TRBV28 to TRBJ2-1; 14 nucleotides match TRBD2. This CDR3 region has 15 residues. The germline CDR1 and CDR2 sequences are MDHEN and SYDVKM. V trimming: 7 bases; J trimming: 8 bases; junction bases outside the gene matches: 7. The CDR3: CASIETSGRAYEQFF. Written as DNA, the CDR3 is TGTGCCAGCATTGAGACTAGCGGGAGGGCCTATGAGCAGTTCTTC.

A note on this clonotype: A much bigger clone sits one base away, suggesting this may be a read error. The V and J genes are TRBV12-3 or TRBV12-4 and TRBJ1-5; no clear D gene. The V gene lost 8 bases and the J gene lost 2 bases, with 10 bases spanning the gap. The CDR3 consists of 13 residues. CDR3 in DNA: TGTGCCAGCGTAGGAGTGGGCAATCAGCCCCAGCATTTT. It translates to CASVGVGNQPQHF.

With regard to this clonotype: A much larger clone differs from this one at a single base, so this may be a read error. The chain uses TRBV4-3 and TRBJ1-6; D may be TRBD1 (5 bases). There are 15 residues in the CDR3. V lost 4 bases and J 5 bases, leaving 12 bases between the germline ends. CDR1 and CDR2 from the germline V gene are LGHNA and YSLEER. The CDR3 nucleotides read TGCGCCAGCAGCCCGGCGAGGACAAATAATTCACCCCTCCACTTT. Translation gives CASSPARTNNSPLHF.

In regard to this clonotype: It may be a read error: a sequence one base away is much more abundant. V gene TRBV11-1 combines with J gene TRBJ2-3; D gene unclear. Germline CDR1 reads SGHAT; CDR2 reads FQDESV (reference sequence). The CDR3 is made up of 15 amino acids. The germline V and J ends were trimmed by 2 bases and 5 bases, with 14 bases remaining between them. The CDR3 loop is CASSLFTARIDTQYF. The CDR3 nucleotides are TGTGCCAGCAGCTTATTTACAGCACGCATAGATACGCAGTATTTT.

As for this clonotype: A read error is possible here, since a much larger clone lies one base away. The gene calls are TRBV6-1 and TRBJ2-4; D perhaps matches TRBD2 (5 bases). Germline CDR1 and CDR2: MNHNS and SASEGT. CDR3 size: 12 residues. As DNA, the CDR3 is TGTGCCAGCAGTTCGGACTTCAACATTCAGTGCTTC. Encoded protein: CASSSDFNIQCF.

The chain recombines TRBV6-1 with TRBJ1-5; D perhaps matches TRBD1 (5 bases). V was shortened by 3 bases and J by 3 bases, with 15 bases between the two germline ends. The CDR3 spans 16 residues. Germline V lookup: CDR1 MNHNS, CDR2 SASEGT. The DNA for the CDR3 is TGTGCCAGCAGTGACCGCGCAGGGTGCCTCAATCAGCCCCAGCATTTT. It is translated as CASSDRAGCLNQPQHF.

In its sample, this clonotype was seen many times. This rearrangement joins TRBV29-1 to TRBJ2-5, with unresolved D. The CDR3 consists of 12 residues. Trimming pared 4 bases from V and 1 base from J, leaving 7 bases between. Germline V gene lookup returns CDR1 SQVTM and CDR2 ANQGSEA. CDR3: CSVVGVQETQYF. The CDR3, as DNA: TGCAGCGTTGTAGGAGTCCAAGAGACCCAGTACTTC.

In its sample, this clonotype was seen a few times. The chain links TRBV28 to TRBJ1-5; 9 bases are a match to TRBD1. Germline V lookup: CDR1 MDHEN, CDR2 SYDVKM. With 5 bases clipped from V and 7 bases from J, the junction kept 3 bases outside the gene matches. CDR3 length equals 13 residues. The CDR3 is CASSGDRGQPQHF. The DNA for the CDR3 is TGTGCCAGCAGTGGTGACAGGGGGCAGCCCCAGCATTTT. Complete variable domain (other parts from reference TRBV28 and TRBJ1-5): DVKVTQSSRYLVKRTGEKVFLECVQDMDHENMFWYRQDPGLGLRLIYFSYDVKMKEKGDIPEGYSVSREKKERFSLILESASTNQTSMYLCASSGDRGQPQHFGDGTRLSIL.

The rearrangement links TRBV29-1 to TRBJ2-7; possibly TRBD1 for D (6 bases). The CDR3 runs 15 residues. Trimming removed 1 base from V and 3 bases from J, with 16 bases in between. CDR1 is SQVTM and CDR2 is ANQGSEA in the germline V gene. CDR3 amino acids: CSVEVMDSFSYEQYF. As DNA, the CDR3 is TGCAGCGTTGAAGTTATGGACAGTTTTAGCTACGAGCAGTACTTC.

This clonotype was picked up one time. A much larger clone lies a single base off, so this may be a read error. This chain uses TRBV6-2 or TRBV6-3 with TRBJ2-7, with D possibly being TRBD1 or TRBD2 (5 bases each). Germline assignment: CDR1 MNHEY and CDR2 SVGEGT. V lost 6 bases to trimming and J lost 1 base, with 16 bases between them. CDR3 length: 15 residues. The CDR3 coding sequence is TGTGCCAGCAGAAGAGGGACGGCGGCTTCCTACGAGCAGTACTTC. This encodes CASRRGTAASYEQYF.

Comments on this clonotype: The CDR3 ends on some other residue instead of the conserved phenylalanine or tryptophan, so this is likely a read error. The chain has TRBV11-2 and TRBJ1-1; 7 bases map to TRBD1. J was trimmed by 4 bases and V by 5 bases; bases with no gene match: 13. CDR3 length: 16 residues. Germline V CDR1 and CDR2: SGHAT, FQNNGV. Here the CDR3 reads CASSLNRGRLITEAFY. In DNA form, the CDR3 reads TGTGCCAGCAGCCTTAACAGGGGACGACTGATCACTGAAGCTTTCTAT.

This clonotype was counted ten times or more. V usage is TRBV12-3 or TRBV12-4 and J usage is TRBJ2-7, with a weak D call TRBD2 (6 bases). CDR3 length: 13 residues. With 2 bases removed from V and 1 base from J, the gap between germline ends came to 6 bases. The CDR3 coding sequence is TGTGCCAGCAGTTTACGGGAGTCCTACGAGCAGTACTTC. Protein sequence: CASSLRESYEQYF.

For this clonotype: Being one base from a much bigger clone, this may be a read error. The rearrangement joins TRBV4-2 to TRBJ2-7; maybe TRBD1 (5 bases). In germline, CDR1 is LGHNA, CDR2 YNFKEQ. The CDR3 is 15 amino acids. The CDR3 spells CAGSQGLYKGNEQYF. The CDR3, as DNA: TGTGCCGGCAGCCAAGGTCTGTATAAGGGGAACGAGCAGTACTTC.

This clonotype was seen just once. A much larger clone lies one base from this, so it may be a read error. For the CDR3, the DNA is TGTGCCAGCAGCCCAGAAAGCGGGAGGTCTCACTACGAGCAGTACTTC. As protein: CASSPESGRSHYEQYF. The chain is built from TRBV6-2 or TRBV6-3 and TRBJ2-7; 9 bases are a match to TRBD2. V gave up 6 bases and J gave up 3 bases; unmatched junction bases: 12. Germline V gene data show CDR1 as MNHEY and CDR2 as SVGEGT. This CDR3 is built from 16 residues.